This is a list of T cell receptor beta chains from one sample in a study of T cell responses to AZD1222 COVID-19 vaccine. Libraries were prepared by immunoSEQ multiplex PCR; TCRdb keeps only in-frame clonotypes and omits some of them. The sample has roughly 92,000 clones; roughly nine tenths are singletons. Sequenced material: peripheral blood, taken 28 days after the second AZD1222 dose. The receptor source for this set is an adult who received the AZD1222 COVID-19 vaccine. CDR3s include the opening cysteine and the closing phenylalanine or tryptophan. The order of the fields is clone size, V gene, CDR3 length, D gene, J gene, CDR3 protein, CDR3 DNA. D genes are given only for firm matches. Only part of the rows carry a size: once, few, many, or a class if the clone is expanded.

size: few
V: TRBV5-1
length: 14
D: .
J: TRBJ2-3
CDR3: CASSLGQARVTQYF
DNA: TGCGCCAGCAGCTTAGGGCAGGCCCGAGTTACGCAGTATTTT

size: .
V: TRBV7-2
length: 16
D: TRBD2
J: TRBJ2-7
CDR3: CASSVASGGTPYEQYF
DNA: TGTGCCAGCAGCGTAGCTAGCGGGGGGACCCCCTACGAGCAGTACTTC

size: .
V: TRBV3-1/TRBV3-2
length: 13
D: .
J: TRBJ1-2
CDR3: CASSQGSNYGYTF
DNA: TGTGCCAGCAGCCAAGGGTCTAACTATGGCTACACCTTC

size: .
V: TRBV5-1
length: 16
D: .
J: TRBJ1-6
CDR3: CASSLIESLPNSPLHF
DNA: TGCGCCAGCAGCTTGATAGAATCTTTACCGAATTCACCCCTCCACTTT

size: .
V: TRBV10-1
length: 18
D: .
J: TRBJ1-6
CDR3: CASSESRRKSSYNSPLHF
DNA: TGCGCCAGCAGTGAGTCTAGACGGAAGAGCTCCTATAATTCACCCCTCCACTTT

size: .
V: TRBV3-1/TRBV3-2
length: 14
D: .
J: TRBJ1-5
CDR3: CASSQISNQGPQHF
DNA: TGTGCCAGCAGCCAAATCTCTAACCAGGGTCCCCAGCATTTT

size: .
V: TRBV3-1/TRBV3-2
length: 13
D: .
J: TRBJ2-7
CDR3: CASSQVSGYEQYF
DNA: TGTGCCAGCAGCCAAGTTTCGGGTTACGAGCAGTACTTC

size: .
V: TRBV3-1/TRBV3-2
length: 12
D: .
J: TRBJ1-1
CDR3: CASSLAGREAFF
DNA: TGTGCCAGCAGCCTCGCCGGGAGGGAAGCTTTCTTT

size: .
V: TRBV12-5
length: 13
D: .
J: TRBJ1-2
CDR3: CASGLPPAGGYTF
DNA: TGTGCTAGTGGTTTGCCCCCAGCTGGAGGCTACACCTTC

size: .
V: TRBV2
length: 13
D: .
J: TRBJ1-1
CDR3: CASSDNGVTEAFF
DNA: TGTGCCAGCAGTGATAACGGGGTCACTGAAGCTTTCTTT

size: once
V: TRBV7-9
length: 12
D: .
J: TRBJ1-2
CDR3: CASSFSGNGYTF
DNA: TGTGCCAGCAGCTTCTCAGGGAATGGCTACACCTTC

size: .
V: TRBV6-5
length: 15
D: TRBD1
J: TRBJ1-1
CDR3: CASTVPGQGIAEAFF
DNA: TGTGCCAGCACCGTCCCGGGACAGGGAATCGCTGAAGCTTTCTTT

size: .
V: TRBV7-9
length: 13
D: .
J: TRBJ1-2
CDR3: CASSVTDNYGYTF
DNA: TGTGCCAGCAGCGTAACAGATAACTATGGCTACACCTTC

size: .
V: TRBV2
length: 15
D: TRBD1
J: TRBJ2-2
CDR3: CASRRDRGITGELFF
DNA: TGTGCCAGCAGGAGGGACAGGGGGATTACCGGGGAGCTGTTTTTT

size: .
V: TRBV15
length: 16
D: .
J: TRBJ1-5
CDR3: CATSRDLSTEGQPQHF
DNA: TGTGCCACCAGCAGAGATCTAAGTACAGAGGGTCAGCCCCAGCATTTT

size: .
V: TRBV7-6
length: 16
D: TRBD1
J: TRBJ2-2
CDR3: CASRLTGTANTGELFF
DNA: TGTGCCAGCAGGCTAACCGGGACAGCGAACACCGGGGAGCTGTTTTTT